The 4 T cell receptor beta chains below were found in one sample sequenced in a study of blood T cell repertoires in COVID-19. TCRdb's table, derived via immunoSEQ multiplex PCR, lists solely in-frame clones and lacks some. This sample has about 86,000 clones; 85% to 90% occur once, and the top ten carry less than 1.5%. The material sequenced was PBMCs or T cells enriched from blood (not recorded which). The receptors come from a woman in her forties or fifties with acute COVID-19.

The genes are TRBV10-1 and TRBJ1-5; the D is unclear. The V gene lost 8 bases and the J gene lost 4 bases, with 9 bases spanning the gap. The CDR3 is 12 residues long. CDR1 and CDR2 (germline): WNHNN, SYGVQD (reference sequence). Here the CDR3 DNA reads TGCGCCAGCGGCCGGGAAAATCAGCCCCAGCATTTT. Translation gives CASGRENQPQHF.

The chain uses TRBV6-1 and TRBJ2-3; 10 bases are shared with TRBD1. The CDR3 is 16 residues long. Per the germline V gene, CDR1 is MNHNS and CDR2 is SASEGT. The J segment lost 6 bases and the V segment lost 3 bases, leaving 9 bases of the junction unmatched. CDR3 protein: CASSDWTGGSADTQYF. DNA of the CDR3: TGTGCCAGCAGTGACTGGACAGGGGGTTCGGCGGATACGCAGTATTTT.

CDR3 DNA: TGTGCCAGCAGCTTAAGAGCGGGACCGAACACCGGGGAGCTGTTTTTT. Protein: CASSLRAGPNTGELFF. The chain recombines TRBV11-2 with TRBJ2-2; 7 positions agree with TRBD2. V shed 2 bases, J shed 0 bases, and the junction held 3 bases outside the gene matches. The length of the CDR3 is 16 residues. The germline V gene has CDR1 SGHAT and CDR2 FQNNGV.

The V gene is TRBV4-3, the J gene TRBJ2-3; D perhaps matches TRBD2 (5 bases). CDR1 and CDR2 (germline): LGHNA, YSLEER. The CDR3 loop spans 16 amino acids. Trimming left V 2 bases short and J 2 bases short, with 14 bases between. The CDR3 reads CASSQPTGLDTDTQYF. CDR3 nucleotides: TGCGCCAGCAGCCAACCCACCGGACTCGACACAGATACGCAGTATTTT.